Below are 12 T cell receptor beta chains sequenced from a single sample in a study of T cell responses to AZD1222 COVID-19 vaccine. TCRdb keeps only in-frame clones here, not all; method: immunoSEQ multiplex PCR. The table includes 90,000 to 130,000 clones, over 85% detected once. The source material was peripheral blood, sampled 28 days after the second AZD1222 dose. Receptors were obtained from an adult who received the AZD1222 COVID-19 vaccine.

This chain uses TRBV19 with TRBJ2-7; 10 bases match TRBD2. The J segment lost 6 bases and the V segment lost 6 bases, leaving 11 bases of the junction unmatched. Germline CDR1 LNHDA, CDR2 SQIVND (reference sequence). CDR3 length: 15 amino acids. The CDR3 reads CASRIQSGGASEQYF. The CDR3 DNA sequence: TGTGCCAGTAGGATCCAAAGCGGGGGGGCCTCCGAGCAGTACTTC.

The chain carries TRBV19 and TRBJ1-2; D might be TRBD1 (6 bases). V dropped 7 bases and J dropped 7 bases, with 19 bases sitting between them. CDR3 length equals 14 residues. Per germline, CDR1 LNHDA and CDR2 SQIVND (reference sequence). DNA for the CDR3: TGTGCCAGTAACATCCCCAGGGGTCGAGGTGGCTACACCTTC. Amino acid sequence: CASNIPRGRGGYTF.

The rearrangement joins TRBV19 to TRBJ2-3; 7 nucleotides agree with TRBD2. The germline gives CDR1 LNHDA, CDR2 SQIVND (reference sequence). This CDR3 contains 16 residues. The trim removed 0 bases at V and 0 bases at J, leaving 3 bases unmatched. The CDR3 protein is CASSIDPGGSTDTQYF. CDR3 nucleotide sequence: TGTGCCAGTAGTATAGATCCCGGGGGGAGCACAGATACGCAGTATTTT.

This clone is medium-sized within its sample. The J gene is TRBJ2-1, the V gene TRBV24-1; D unresolved. This CDR3 is 12 amino acids long. Trimming removed 9 bases at V and 3 bases at J, with 8 bases between. Germline CDR1 KGHDR, CDR2 SFDVKD. The DNA for the CDR3 is TGTGCCACCTTGAGCCTCTACAATGAGCAGTTCTTC. Encoded protein: CATLSLYNEQFF.

The rearrangement uses TRBV13 and TRBJ2-5; 10 bases are shared with TRBD1. From germline, CDR1 is PRHDT and CDR2 FYEKMQ (reference sequence). V dropped 4 bases and J dropped 3; count of bases not matched to a gene: 5. The CDR3 has 15 amino acids. The CDR3 bases are TGTGCCAGCAGCTCACCCGGGACAGGGGAAGAGACCCAGTACTTC. Translation gives CASSSPGTGEETQYF.

V usage is TRBV23-1 and J usage is TRBJ2-4; weak D call: TRBD2 (5 bases). TRBV23-1 is an ORF; its function is uncertain. Trimming took off 6 bases at V and 2 bases at J, with 20 bases between the two ends. This CDR3 contains 17 residues. CDR3 amino acids: CASRVNRDRGTKNIQYF. The CDR3 nucleotides are TGCGCCAGCAGAGTCAATCGCGACCGGGGAACCAAAAACATTCAGTACTTC.

The genes are TRBV13 and TRBJ1-3; 8 nucleotides match TRBD1. From germline, CDR1 is PRHDT and CDR2 FYEKMQ (reference sequence). The CDR3 covers 15 residues. The V and J ends lost 6 bases and 1 base, in that order; junction bases with no gene match: 5. The CDR3 loop is CASSPTGVSGNTIYF. DNA of the CDR3: TGTGCCAGCAGTCCGACAGGGGTTTCTGGAAACACCATATATTTT.

The chain is built from TRBV28 and TRBJ1-2, with TRBD1 identical over 10 bases. V shed 7 bases, J shed 0 bases, and the junction held 5 bases outside the gene matches. Germline CDR1 reads MDHEN; CDR2 reads SYDVKM. This CDR3 is 15 amino acids long. In DNA, the CDR3 is TGTGCCAGCACCAGGGACAGGGGCACTAACTATGGCTACACCTTC. This codes for CASTRDRGTNYGYTF.

V usage is TRBV11-3 and J usage is TRBJ1-3; D gene uncertain. The CDR3 totals 13 residues. Trimming took 1 base from V and 0 from J, leaving 1 base between them. Germline V gene lookup returns CDR1 SGHNT and CDR2 YENEEA. CDR3 sequence reads: CASSLASGNTIYF. The CDR3 coding sequence is TGTGCCAGCAGCTTAGCCTCTGGAAACACCATATATTTT.

The chain is built from TRBV12-3 or TRBV12-4 and TRBJ1-3; TRBD1 matches at 10 bases. The CDR3 is made up of 13 amino acids. V dropped 5 bases and J dropped 9; count of bases not matched to a gene: 4. DNA of the CDR3: TGTGCCAGCAGTGGACAGGGGGAAGGCACCATATATTTT. It encodes CASSGQGEGTIYF.

The rearrangement joins TRBV7-9 to TRBJ2-4; D is perhaps TRBD1 or TRBD2 (5 bases each). The CDR3 length is 16 residues. The V gene's germline CDR1 is SEHNR and CDR2 FQNEAQ (reference sequence). Trimming took 5 bases from V and 4 from J, leaving 18 bases between them. The CDR3 is CASSALVRDAKNIQYF. DNA for the CDR3: TGTGCCAGCAGCGCCCTGGTCAGGGACGCAAAAAACATTCAGTACTTC.

The chain employs TRBV5-8 and TRBJ1-5, with D unclear. V was pared by 0 bases and J by 7 bases, with 11 bases between. The CDR3 is made up of 14 amino acids. Germline V gene lookup returns CDR1 SGHTS and CDR2 YDEGEE. CDR3 protein: CASSLGLKEQPQHF. In DNA form, the CDR3 reads TGTGCCAGCAGCTTGGGTCTGAAGGAGCAGCCCCAGCATTTT. Full variable domain (remainder filled in from reference TRBV5-8 and TRBJ1-5): EAGVTQSPTHLIKTRGQQATLRCSPISGHTSVYWYQQALGLGLQFLLWYDEGEERNRGNFPPRFSGRQFPNYSSELNVNALELEDSALYLCASSLGLKEQPQHFGDGTRLSIL.